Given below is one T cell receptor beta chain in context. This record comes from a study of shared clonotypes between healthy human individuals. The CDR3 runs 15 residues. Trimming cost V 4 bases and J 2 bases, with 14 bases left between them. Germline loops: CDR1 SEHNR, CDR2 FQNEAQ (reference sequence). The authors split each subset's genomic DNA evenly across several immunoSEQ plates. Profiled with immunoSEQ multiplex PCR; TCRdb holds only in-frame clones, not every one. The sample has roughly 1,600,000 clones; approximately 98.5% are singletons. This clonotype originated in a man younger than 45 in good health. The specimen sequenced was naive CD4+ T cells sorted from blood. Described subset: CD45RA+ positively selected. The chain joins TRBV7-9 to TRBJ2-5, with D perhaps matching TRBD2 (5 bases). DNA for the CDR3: TGTGCCAGCAGCTCTACTTTCGGGGTTCAAGAGACCCAGTACTTC. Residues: CASSSTFGVQETQYF.